This is a list of T cell receptor beta chains from one sample in a study of patients and donors after allogeneic stem cell transplantation. Via MiXCR, TCRdb re-called the RT-PCR reads, giving one row per CDR3 protein. The sample yields about 40,000 distinct CDR3 sequences, over 25% seen once. The sequenced sample consisted of blood, either unsorted or a sorted T cell fraction (not recorded which). All receptors derive from a human donor who was either an allogeneic HSCT recipient or a stem cell or donor lymphocyte infusion donor (not recorded which). It is not recorded whose cells these are; they may come from a transplant donor. Each CDR3 is given with its conserved first and last residue. Fields, in order: D gene, J gene, clone size, V gene, CDR3 protein, CDR3 DNA. D genes are given only for firm matches. Rows give clone size only sometimes, using once, few, many, or a class for an expanded clone.

D gene: TRBD1
J gene: TRBJ2-4
clone size: .
V gene: TRBV6-5
CDR3 protein: CASSLGTGVNIQYF
CDR3 DNA: TGTGCCAGCAGTTTAGGGACAGGGGTAAACATTCAGTACTTC

D gene: .
J gene: TRBJ1-5
clone size: .
V gene: TRBV27
CDR3 protein: CASSLSGPEPQHF
CDR3 DNA: TGTGCCAGCAGTTTATCGGGTCCCGAGCCCCAGCATTTT

D gene: TRBD2
J gene: TRBJ2-3
clone size: .
V gene: TRBV7-2
CDR3 protein: CASSFRGPLKRETSSTDTQYF
CDR3 DNA: TGTGCCAGCAGCTTTAGGGGCCCACTAAAGCGGGAGACTTCAAGCACAGATACGCAGTATTTT

D gene: .
J gene: TRBJ2-4
clone size: .
V gene: TRBV4-3
CDR3 protein: CASSQDLTLAKNIQYF
CDR3 DNA: TGCGCCAGCAGCCAAGATCTCACACTAGCCAAAAACATTCAGTACTTC

D gene: TRBD2
J gene: TRBJ2-1
clone size: .
V gene: TRBV11-3
CDR3 protein: CASSAGLSIYNEQFF
CDR3 DNA: TGTGCCAGCAGCGCGGGACTATCAATCTACAATGAGCAGTTCTTC

D gene: .
J gene: TRBJ1-5
clone size: .
V gene: TRBV15
CDR3 protein: CATSRDRSNQPQHF
CDR3 DNA: TGTGCCACCAGCAGAGACCGAAGCAATCAGCCCCAGCATTTT

D gene: TRBD2
J gene: TRBJ2-1
clone size: .
V gene: TRBV7-8
CDR3 protein: CERSDPRTSGSRGWDEQFF
CDR3 DNA: TGTGAACGCAGCGATCCGAGGACTAGCGGGAGCCGCGGTTGGGATGAGCAGTTCTTC

D gene: .
J gene: TRBJ1-4
clone size: many
V gene: TRBV9
CDR3 protein: CASSKQGGATNEKLFF
CDR3 DNA: TGTGCCAGCAGCAAACAAGGTGGTGCAACTAATGAAAAACTGTTTTTT

D gene: .
J gene: TRBJ2-1
clone size: .
V gene: TRBV5-1
CDR3 protein: CASSSAAPSYNEQFF
CDR3 DNA: TGCGCCAGCAGCTCAGCGGCACCTTCCTACAATGAGCAGTTCTTC

D gene: .
J gene: TRBJ1-3
clone size: few
V gene: TRBV7-9
CDR3 protein: CASSLGGTRNTIYF
CDR3 DNA: TGTGCCAGCAGCTTAGGAGGGACAAGAAACACCATATATTTT

D gene: .
J gene: TRBJ1-6
clone size: few
V gene: TRBV7-3
CDR3 protein: CASSLTPGARNSPLHF
CDR3 DNA: TGTGCCAGCAGCTTAACGCCGGGAGCTAGGAATTCACCCCTCCACTTT

D gene: .
J gene: TRBJ1-2
clone size: many
V gene: TRBV25-1
CDR3 protein: CASSEFQINYGYTF
CDR3 DNA: TGTGCCAGCAGTGAATTCCAGATAAACTATGGCTACACCTTC

D gene: .
J gene: TRBJ1-2
clone size: many
V gene: TRBV24-1
CDR3 protein: CATSDFPGAGYTF
CDR3 DNA: TGTGCCACCAGTGATTTCCCAGGGGCCGGCTACACCTTC

D gene: .
J gene: TRBJ2-7
clone size: .
V gene: TRBV20-1
CDR3 protein: CSASISRPYEQYF
CDR3 DNA: TGCAGTGCTAGCATAAGCCGGCCCTACGAGCAGTACTTC

D gene: TRBD1
J gene: TRBJ2-5
clone size: few
V gene: TRBV2
CDR3 protein: CASRVTGGETQYF
CDR3 DNA: TGTGCCAGCAGGGTGACAGGGGGAGAGACCCAGTACTTC

D gene: TRBD1
J gene: TRBJ2-5
clone size: .
V gene: TRBV7-2
CDR3 protein: CASSLGPGQGKETQYF
CDR3 DNA: TGTGCCAGCAGCTTAGGACCCGGACAGGGGAAAGAGACCCAGTACTTC